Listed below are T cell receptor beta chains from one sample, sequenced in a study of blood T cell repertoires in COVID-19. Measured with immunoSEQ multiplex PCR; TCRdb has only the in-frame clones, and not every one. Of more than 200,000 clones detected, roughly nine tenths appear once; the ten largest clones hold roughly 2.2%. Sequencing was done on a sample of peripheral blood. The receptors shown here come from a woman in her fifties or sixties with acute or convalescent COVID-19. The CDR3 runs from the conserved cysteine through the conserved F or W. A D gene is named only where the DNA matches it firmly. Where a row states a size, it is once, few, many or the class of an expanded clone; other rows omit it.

CASSPTDNWETQYF | TGTGCCAGCTCACCAACCGACAATTGGGAGACCCAGTACTTC | TRBJ2-5 | once | TRBV18 | .
CASSQGAGALYNEQFF | TGTGCCAGCAGCCAAGGAGCGGGGGCACTTTACAATGAGCAGTTCTTC | TRBJ2-1 | . | TRBV3-1/TRBV3-2 | TRBD2
CASSTTGSSYEQYF | TGTGCCAGCAGCACGACGGGGAGCTCCTACGAGCAGTACTTC | TRBJ2-7 | . | TRBV21-1 | .
CASKRQEWGNEKLFF | TGTGCCAGTAAGAGACAGGAGTGGGGGAATGAAAAACTGTTTTTT | TRBJ1-4 | . | TRBV19 | .
CASGAGTTFEAFF | TGTGCCAGCGGAGCCGGGACAACCTTTGAAGCTTTCTTT | TRBJ1-1 | . | TRBV3-1/TRBV3-2 | .
CASSTKVGSPYQGAIYGYTF | TGTGCCAGCAGCACGAAAGTAGGGTCCCCGTACCAGGGGGCCATTTATGGCTACACCTTC | TRBJ1-2 | . | TRBV21-1 | .
CASSVGQVNSYNSPLHF | TGTGCCAGCAGTGTGGGTCAGGTCAACTCCTATAATTCACCCCTCCACTTT | TRBJ1-6 | . | TRBV2 | .
CASSSTGSPLHF | TGTGCCAGCAGCAGTACTGGTTCACCCCTCCACTTT | TRBJ1-6 | . | TRBV11-3 | .
CASSPSGNSYEQYF | TGCGCCAGCAGCCCTAGCGGTAACTCCTACGAGCAGTACTTC | TRBJ2-7 | . | TRBV4-3 | TRBD2
CASSFPGQGAEQYF | TGTGCCAGCAGTTTCCCCGGACAGGGAGCCGAGCAGTACTTC | TRBJ2-7 | . | TRBV6-2/TRBV6-3 | TRBD1
CASSAAGGASGGYTF | TGTGCCAGCAGTGCCGCGGGGGGGGCGAGTGGTGGCTACACCTTC | TRBJ1-2 | . | TRBV27 | .
CASRKRSAGRGYEQFF | TGTGCCAGCAGAAAACGAAGTGCGGGCCGCGGCTATGAGCAGTTCTTC | TRBJ2-1 | . | TRBV6-6 | .
CASSSDRGPYEQYF | TGCGCCAGCAGCTCGGACAGGGGTCCGTACGAGCAGTACTTC | TRBJ2-7 | . | TRBV5-1 | TRBD1
CASSRGPLAQHF | TGTGCCAGCAGTAGGGGTCCCCTGGCCCAGCATTTT | TRBJ1-5 | . | TRBV12-3/TRBV12-4 | .
CASRFGGQATGYTF | TGTGCCAGTAGATTTGGGGGACAGGCAACGGGCTACACCTTC | TRBJ1-2 | . | TRBV19 | TRBD1
CASSLAGRPAGFEKLFF | TGTGCCAGCAGCTTAGCTGGGAGGCCAGCCGGCTTTGAAAAACTGTTTTTT | TRBJ1-4 | . | TRBV11-2 | .
CASRRTGGTEAFF | TGTGCCAGCAGGCGGACAGGGGGCACTGAAGCTTTCTTT | TRBJ1-1 | . | TRBV6-4 | TRBD1
CASSLVGRASTGELFF | TGCGCCAGCAGCTTGGTCGGGCGGGCGAGCACCGGGGAGCTGTTTTTT | TRBJ2-2 | . | TRBV5-1 | .
CASSPGAAQETQYF | TGTGCCAGCTCACCAGGGGCAGCGCAAGAGACCCAGTACTTC | TRBJ2-5 | . | TRBV18 | .
CASRGQVLGGEAFF | TGTGCCAGCAGAGGACAGGTACTCGGTGGTGAAGCTTTCTTT | TRBJ1-1 | . | TRBV6-5 | TRBD1
CAWSRQVYNSPLHF | TGTGCCTGGAGTCGACAGGTTTATAATTCACCCCTCCACTTT | TRBJ1-6 | . | TRBV30 | .
CASSDRIQDNYGYTF | TGCGCCAGCAGCGACCGTATACAGGATAACTATGGCTACACCTTC | TRBJ1-2 | . | TRBV10-2 | .
CASSTLGQGLNTGAFF | TGTGCCAGCAGCACCTTGGGACAGGGACTGAACACTGGAGCTTTCTTT | TRBJ1-1 | . | TRBV5-6 | TRBD1
CAWSSGGYTDTQYF | TGTGCCTGGAGTAGCGGGGGTTACACAGATACGCAGTATTTT | TRBJ2-3 | . | TRBV30 | TRBD2
CASSPHPPLAGRTYEQYF | TGCGCCAGCAGTCCCCACCCTCCCCTAGCGGGGCGAACCTACGAGCAGTACTTC | TRBJ2-7 | . | TRBV23-1 | TRBD2
CASSQSHRGAGNTIYF | TGCGCCAGCAGCCAATCACACAGGGGAGCTGGAAACACCATATATTTT | TRBJ1-3 | . | TRBV4-3 | TRBD1
CASSQGGGATEAFF | TGTGCCAGCAGCCAAGGGGGTGGGGCGACTGAAGCTTTCTTT | TRBJ1-1 | . | TRBV4-2 | .
CASTPWGGPSSGNTIYF | TGTGCCAGCACCCCCTGGGGGGGCCCGAGCTCTGGAAACACCATATATTTT | TRBJ1-3 | . | TRBV7-9 | .
CAWSVTGREYNEQFF | TGTGCCTGGAGTGTAACCGGGAGGGAGTACAATGAGCAGTTCTTC | TRBJ2-1 | . | TRBV30 | TRBD2
CASNLGLGGTEAFF | TGTGCCAGCAACCTAGGGTTGGGGGGGACTGAAGCTTTCTTT | TRBJ1-1 | . | TRBV5-4 | .
CASKRDSPTYNSPLHF | TGTGCCAGCAAACGGGACAGCCCAACGTATAATTCACCCCTCCACTTT | TRBJ1-6 | . | TRBV2 | TRBD1
CASSLERTGFTEAFF | TGTGCCAGCAGCTTAGAAAGGACAGGCTTCACTGAAGCTTTCTTT | TRBJ1-1 | . | TRBV7-9 | TRBD1
CAWSVGGRRNTEAFF | TGTGCCTGGAGTGTAGGGGGCAGGCGGAACACTGAAGCTTTCTTT | TRBJ1-1 | . | TRBV30 | TRBD1
CASSLAGISYNEQFF | TGTGCCAGCAGTTTAGCGGGGATATCCTACAATGAGCAGTTCTTC | TRBJ2-1 | . | TRBV28 | .
CASSYGTSETYEQYF | TGTGCCAGCAGTTACGGGACTAGCGAAACCTACGAGCAGTACTTC | TRBJ2-7 | . | TRBV6-5 | TRBD2
CASSGSAGGQETQYF | TGCGCCAGCAGTGGAAGCGCGGGAGGACAGGAGACCCAGTACTTC | TRBJ2-5 | . | TRBV10-1 | TRBD2
CASSFRSSGANVLTF | TGTGCCAGCAGCTTTAGAAGCTCTGGGGCCAACGTCCTGACTTTC | TRBJ2-6 | . | TRBV7-2 | .
CASSPQRGASYNEQFF | TGTGCCAGCTCACCTCAGCGGGGGGCTTCCTACAATGAGCAGTTCTTC | TRBJ2-1 | . | TRBV18 | TRBD2
CASSQDHSGRTYNEQFF | TGTGCCAGCAGCCAAGATCATAGCGGGCGGACCTACAATGAGCAGTTCTTC | TRBJ2-1 | . | TRBV4-2 | TRBD2
CASSVASLDEQYF | TGTGCCAGCAGCGTAGCTAGTTTGGACGAGCAGTACTTC | TRBJ2-7 | . | TRBV9 | .